This TCR beta chain was identified in a study of shared T cell receptors in the human thymus. CDR1 is SGDLS, CDR2 YYNGEE, per germline. CDR3 size: 20 residues. The V end lost 3 bases, the J end lost 0 bases, and 25 bases lay between the germline ends. The method was immunoSEQ multiplex PCR; TCRdb's version includes in-frame clones alone and lacks a portion of them. The data show more than 550,000 clones, with over 75% seen just once and about 0.011% held by the top ten. This clone has just one count. These same data were also listed under a study on human thymus T cells.

This TCR was recovered from a girl less than two years old with a congenital heart defect. V and J are TRBV9 and TRBJ1-3; weak D call: TRBD1 (6 bases). Specimen: thymocytes. The CDR3 region is CASSGRLETGPFLSGNTIYF. Here the CDR3 DNA reads TGTGCCAGCAGCGGGAGATTGGAGACAGGTCCATTCCTCTCTGGAAACACCATATATTTT. Full variable domain (missing parts from reference TRBV9 and TRBJ1-3): DSGVTQTPKHLITATGQRVTLRCSPRSGDLSVYWYQQSLDQGLQFLIQYYNGEERAKGNILERFSAQQFPDLHSELNLSSLELGDSALYFCASSGRLETGPFLSGNTIYFGEGSWLTVV.